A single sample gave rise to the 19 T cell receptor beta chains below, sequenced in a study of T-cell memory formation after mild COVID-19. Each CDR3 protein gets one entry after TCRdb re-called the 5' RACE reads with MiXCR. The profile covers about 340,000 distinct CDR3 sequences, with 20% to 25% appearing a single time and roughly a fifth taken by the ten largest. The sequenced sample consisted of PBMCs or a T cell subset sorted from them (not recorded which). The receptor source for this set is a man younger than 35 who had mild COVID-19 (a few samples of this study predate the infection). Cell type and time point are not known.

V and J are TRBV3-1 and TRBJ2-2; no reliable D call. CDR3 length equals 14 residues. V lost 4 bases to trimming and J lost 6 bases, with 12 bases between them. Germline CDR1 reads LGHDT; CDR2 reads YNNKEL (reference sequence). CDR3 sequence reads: CASSPLVGSGELFF. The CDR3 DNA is TGTGCCAGCAGCCCTCTCGTCGGCTCCGGGGAGCTGTTTTTT.

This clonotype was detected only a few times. DNA of the CDR3: TGCGCCAGCAGCTTGGCGGGGGAGAGGTCGACCGGGGAGCTGTTTTTT. Translating gives CASSLAGERSTGELFF. The J gene is TRBJ2-2, the V gene TRBV5-1, with TRBD2 as a possible D gene (6 bases). V lost 0 bases and J lost 5, with 14 bases in between. Germline CDR1 is SGHRS and CDR2 is YFSETQ. This CDR3 spans 16 amino acids.

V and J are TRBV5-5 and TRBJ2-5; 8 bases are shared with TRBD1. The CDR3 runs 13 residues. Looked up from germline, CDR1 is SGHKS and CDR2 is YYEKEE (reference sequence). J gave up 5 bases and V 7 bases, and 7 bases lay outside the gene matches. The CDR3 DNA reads TGTGCCAGCGGGCAGGGGGCCGGGGAGACCCAGTACTTC. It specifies CASGQGAGETQYF.

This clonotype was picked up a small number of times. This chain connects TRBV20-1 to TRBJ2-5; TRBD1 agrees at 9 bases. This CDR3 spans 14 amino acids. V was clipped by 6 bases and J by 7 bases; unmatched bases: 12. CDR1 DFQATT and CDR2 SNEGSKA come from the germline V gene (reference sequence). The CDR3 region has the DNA TGCAGTGCGCGCCCCCGGGACAGGGTACCGACCCAGTACTTC. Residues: CSARPRDRVPTQYF.

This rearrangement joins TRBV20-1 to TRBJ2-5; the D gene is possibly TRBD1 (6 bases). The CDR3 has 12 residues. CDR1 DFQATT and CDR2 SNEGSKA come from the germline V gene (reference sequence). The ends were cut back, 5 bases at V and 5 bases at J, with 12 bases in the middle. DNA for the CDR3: TGCAGTGCTGCAGGGGCTCGGGAGACCCAGTACTTC. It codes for CSAAGARETQYF.

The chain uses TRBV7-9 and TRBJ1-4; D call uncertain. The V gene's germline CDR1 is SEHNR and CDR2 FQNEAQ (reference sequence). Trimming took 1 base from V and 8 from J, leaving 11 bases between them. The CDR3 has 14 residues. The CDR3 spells CASSLVAGKEKLFF. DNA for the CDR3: TGTGCCAGCAGCTTAGTGGCGGGGAAAGAAAAACTGTTTTTT.

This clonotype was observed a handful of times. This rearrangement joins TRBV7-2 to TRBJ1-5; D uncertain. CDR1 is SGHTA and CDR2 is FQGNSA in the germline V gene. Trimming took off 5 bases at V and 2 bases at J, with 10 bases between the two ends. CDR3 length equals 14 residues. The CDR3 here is CASSREGGNQPQHF. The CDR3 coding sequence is TGTGCCAGCAGCCGAGAGGGTGGCAATCAGCCCCAGCATTTT.

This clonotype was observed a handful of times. CDR3 loop: CASSLLRGEETQYF. DNA of the CDR3: TGTGCCAGCAGCCTACTCCGGGGGGAAGAGACCCAGTACTTC. The chain employs TRBV3-1 and TRBJ2-5; 7 nucleotides line up with TRBD2. The length of the CDR3 is 14 residues. The V gene end was trimmed by 4 bases and the J gene end by 3 bases; junction bases not matched to a gene: 5. The germline V gene encodes CDR1 LGHDT and CDR2 YNNKEL (reference sequence).

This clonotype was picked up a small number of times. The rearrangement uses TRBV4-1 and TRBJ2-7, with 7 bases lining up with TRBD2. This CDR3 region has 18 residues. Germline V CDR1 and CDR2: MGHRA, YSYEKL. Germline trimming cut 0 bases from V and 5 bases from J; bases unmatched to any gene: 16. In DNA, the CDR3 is TGCGCCAGCAGCCAAGAAAGGACTAGGATGGGGTTATGGGACGAGCAGTACTTC. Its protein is CASSQERTRMGLWDEQYF.

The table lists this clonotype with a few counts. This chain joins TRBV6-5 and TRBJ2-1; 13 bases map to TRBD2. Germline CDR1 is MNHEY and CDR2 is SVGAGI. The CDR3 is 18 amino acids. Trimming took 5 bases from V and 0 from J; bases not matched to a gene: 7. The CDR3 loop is CASSGLAGAPSSYNEQFF. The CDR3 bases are TGTGCCAGCAGTGGACTAGCGGGGGCCCCGAGCTCCTACAATGAGCAGTTCTTC.

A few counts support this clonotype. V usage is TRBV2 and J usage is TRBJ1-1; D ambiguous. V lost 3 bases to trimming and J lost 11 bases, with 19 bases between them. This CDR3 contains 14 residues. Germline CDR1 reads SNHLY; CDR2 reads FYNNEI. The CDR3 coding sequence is TGTGCCAGCAGTGATAAGATTTTTAAACCCCAGGCTTTCTTT. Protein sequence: CASSDKIFKPQAFF.

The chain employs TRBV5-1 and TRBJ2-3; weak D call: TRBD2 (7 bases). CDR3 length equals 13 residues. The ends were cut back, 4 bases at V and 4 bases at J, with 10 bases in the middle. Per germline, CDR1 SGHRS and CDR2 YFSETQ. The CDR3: CASSEGGADTQYF. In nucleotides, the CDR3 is TGCGCCAGCAGCGAGGGGGGGGCAGATACGCAGTATTTT.

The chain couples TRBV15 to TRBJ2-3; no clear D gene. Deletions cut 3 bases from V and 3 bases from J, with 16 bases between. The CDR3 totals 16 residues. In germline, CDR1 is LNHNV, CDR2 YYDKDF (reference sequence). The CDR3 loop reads CATSRVGRDGTDTQYF. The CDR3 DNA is TGTGCCACCAGCAGGGTTGGTAGAGATGGGACAGATACGCAGTATTTT.

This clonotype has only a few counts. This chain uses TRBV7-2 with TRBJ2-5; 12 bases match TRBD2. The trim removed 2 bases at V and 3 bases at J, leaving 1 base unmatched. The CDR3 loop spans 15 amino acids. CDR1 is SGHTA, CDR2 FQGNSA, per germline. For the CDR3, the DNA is TGTGCCAGCAGCTTAAGACTAGCGGGGGAAGAGACCCAGTACTTC. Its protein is CASSLRLAGEETQYF.

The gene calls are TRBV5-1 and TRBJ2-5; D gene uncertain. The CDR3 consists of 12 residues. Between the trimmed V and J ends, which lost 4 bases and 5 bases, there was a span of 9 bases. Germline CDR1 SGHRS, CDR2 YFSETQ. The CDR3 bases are TGCGCCAGCAGCCCGGAGAGGGAGACCCAGTACTTC. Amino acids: CASSPERETQYF.

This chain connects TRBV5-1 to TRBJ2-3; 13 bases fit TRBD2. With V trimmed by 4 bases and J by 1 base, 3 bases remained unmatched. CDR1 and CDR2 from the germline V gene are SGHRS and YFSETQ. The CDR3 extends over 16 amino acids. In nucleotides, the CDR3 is TGCGCCAGCAGCGCGGGACTAGCGGGGCGCACAGATACGCAGTATTTT. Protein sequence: CASSAGLAGRTDTQYF.

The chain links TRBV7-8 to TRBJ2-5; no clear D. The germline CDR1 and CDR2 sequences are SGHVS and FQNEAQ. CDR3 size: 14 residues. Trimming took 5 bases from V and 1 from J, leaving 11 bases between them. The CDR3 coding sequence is TGTGCCAGCAGCCGAAGAGTGGCCCAAGAGACCCAGTACTTC. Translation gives CASSRRVAQETQYF.

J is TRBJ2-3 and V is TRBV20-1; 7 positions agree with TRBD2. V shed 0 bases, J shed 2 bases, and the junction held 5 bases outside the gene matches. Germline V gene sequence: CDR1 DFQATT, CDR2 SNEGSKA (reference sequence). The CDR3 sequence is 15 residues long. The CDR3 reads CSARDEAGTTDTQYF. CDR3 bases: TGCAGTGCTAGAGATGAAGCGGGGACCACAGATACGCAGTATTTT.

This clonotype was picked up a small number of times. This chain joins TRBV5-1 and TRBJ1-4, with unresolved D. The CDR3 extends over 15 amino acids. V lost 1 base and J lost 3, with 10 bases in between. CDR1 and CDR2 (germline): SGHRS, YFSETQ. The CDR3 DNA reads TGCGCCAGCAGCTTGCTCCCCTTAGCTAATGAAAAACTGTTTTTT. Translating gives CASSLLPLANEKLFF.